These 28 T cell receptor beta chains originate from one sample sequenced in a study of T cell changes during pregnancy in multiple sclerosis. Sequencing used immunoSEQ multiplex PCR; TCRdb keeps in-frame clones, though not all of them. Of under 50,000 clones in the sample, about nine tenths were seen once. The source was peripheral blood, collected in the first trimester of pregnancy. These receptors originate from a female donor in good health, enrolled as a control in a pregnancy study.

This clone was observed a single time. V and J are TRBV13 and TRBJ2-1; TRBD1 agrees at 8 bases. Per the germline V gene, CDR1 is PRHDT and CDR2 is FYEKMQ (reference sequence). This CDR3 spans 15 amino acids. The V and J ends lost 3 bases and 6 bases, in that order; junction bases with no gene match: 7. The CDR3 DNA reads TGTGCCAGCAGCTTCCCCTCCGGGACAGGCAATGAGCAGTTCTTC. Translating gives CASSFPSGTGNEQFF.

The chain couples TRBV5-1 to TRBJ1-1; the D is unclear. CDR1 is SGHRS and CDR2 is YFSETQ in the germline V gene. The CDR3 contains 13 residues. Trimming took off 1 base at V and 3 bases at J, with 7 bases between the two ends. The CDR3 loop reads CASSLLTDTEAFF. The CDR3, as DNA: TGCGCCAGCAGCTTGTTGACTGACACTGAAGCTTTCTTT. Full variable domain (missing parts from reference TRBV5-1 and TRBJ1-1): KAGVTQTPRYLIKTRGQQVTLSCSPISGHRSVSWYQQTPGQGLQFLFEYFSETQRNKGNFPGRFSGRQFSNSRSEMNVSTLELGDSALYLCASSLLTDTEAFFGQGTRLTVV.

The chain has TRBV7-9 and TRBJ2-5; 8 bases match TRBD2. V dropped 1 base and J dropped 4; count of bases not matched to a gene: 2. The CDR3 spans 14 residues. Germline V gene data show CDR1 as SEHNR and CDR2 as FQNEAQ (reference sequence). Here the CDR3 reads CASSLDRGGETQYF. As DNA, the CDR3 is TGTGCCAGCAGCTTAGACCGGGGGGGAGAGACCCAGTACTTC.

This chain connects TRBV5-1 to TRBJ1-2; tentatively, D is TRBD1 (5 bases). Trimming took 3 bases from V and 2 from J, leaving 17 bases between them. The germline V gene encodes CDR1 SGHRS and CDR2 YFSETQ. This CDR3 has 16 amino acids. Here the CDR3 DNA reads TGCGCCAGCAGCTCCCAGCAGGGCAGCTACAACTATGGCTACACCTTC. It is translated as CASSSQQGSYNYGYTF.

In its sample, this clone was seen a few times. The rearrangement joins TRBV19 to TRBJ1-2; 7 bases fit TRBD1. Trimming at V came to 6 bases and at J to 4 bases, leaving 8 bases not matched to a gene. Germline V lookup: CDR1 LNHDA, CDR2 SQIVND (reference sequence). This CDR3 spans 14 amino acids. The CDR3 nucleotides are TGTGCCAGTAGCCCCGAGGCAGGGGGCTATGGCTACACCTTC. This gives the protein CASSPEAGGYGYTF. The full variable domain, in which reference TRBV19 and TRBJ1-2 provide the parts outside the CDR3, is DGGITQSPKYLFRKEGQNVTLSCEQNLNHDAMYWYRQDPGQGLRLIYYSQIVNDFQKGDIAEGYSVSREKKESFPLTVTSAQKNPTAFYLCASSPEAGGYGYTFGSGTRLTVV.

This chain links TRBV6-4 with TRBJ2-6, with D tentatively TRBD1 (5 bases). Trimming pared 2 bases from V and 1 base from J, leaving 12 bases between. Looked up from germline, CDR1 is MRHNA and CDR2 is SNTAGT. This CDR3 contains 17 residues. This CDR3 is CASSDAAGPSGANVLTF. The CDR3 DNA sequence: TGTGCCAGCAGTGACGCGGCAGGGCCTTCTGGGGCCAACGTCCTGACTTTC.

This clone was recorded only once. The gene calls are TRBV6-1 and TRBJ2-7, with a weak D call TRBD1 (5 bases). Per germline, CDR1 MNHNS and CDR2 SASEGT. V shed 4 bases and J shed 4 bases, with 8 bases lying between them. There are 12 residues in the CDR3. The CDR3 sequence is CASSGTSYEQYF. Here the CDR3 DNA reads TGTGCCAGCAGTGGGACAAGTTACGAGCAGTACTTC.

The chain carries TRBV9 and TRBJ2-1; the match to TRBD2 covers 11 bases. Unmatched junction bases numbered 4, after V lost 0 bases and J lost 2 bases. Germline V gene lookup returns CDR1 SGDLS and CDR2 YYNGEE. This CDR3 region has 17 residues. CDR3 coding DNA: TGTGCCAGCAGCGTAGGTGGTAGCGGGGGGGCCTACAATGAGCAGTTCTTC. It is translated as CASSVGGSGGAYNEQFF.

The chain links TRBV4-2 to TRBJ1-1; no reliable D call. The V end was cut by 0 bases, the J end by 5 bases, with 25 bases between. The CDR3 sequence is 19 residues long. Germline loops: CDR1 LGHNA, CDR2 YNFKEQ. The CDR3 DNA reads TGTGCCAGCAGCCAAGAGGGGTTGGTTATGGAGGGAGGGAAAACTGAAGCTTTCTTT. Protein sequence: CASSQEGLVMEGGKTEAFF.

The chain has TRBV11-2 and TRBJ2-3; TRBD1 is a possible D gene (6 bases). Germline loops: CDR1 SGHAT, CDR2 FQNNGV. V lost 3 bases and J 4 bases, leaving 14 bases between the germline ends. There are 15 residues in the CDR3. The CDR3, as DNA: TGTGCCAGCAGCTTTGGGGGAGAGGGGGCAGATACGCAGTATTTT. Protein sequence: CASSFGGEGADTQYF.

The chain recombines TRBV5-1 with TRBJ1-5, with D maybe TRBD1 (5 bases). Per germline, CDR1 SGHRS and CDR2 YFSETQ. Deletions cut 2 bases from V and 7 bases from J, with 13 bases between. This CDR3 spans 14 amino acids. The CDR3 reads CASSFGGEGQPQHF. The CDR3 nucleotides are TGCGCCAGCAGCTTCGGGGGAGAGGGGCAGCCCCAGCATTTT.

This chain links TRBV18 with TRBJ2-7; D might be TRBD1 (5 bases). Trimming took 4 bases from V and 5 from J, leaving 12 bases between them. The germline V gene has CDR1 KGHSH and CDR2 LQKENI. This CDR3 has 13 amino acids. DNA of the CDR3: TGTGCCAGCTCACGGGGTGAAGGGGACGAGCAGTACTTC. Translating it yields CASSRGEGDEQYF.

The chain links TRBV2 to TRBJ1-2; D is perhaps TRBD1 (5 bases). V dropped 2 bases and J dropped 7 bases, with 14 bases sitting between them. The CDR3 covers 14 residues. Per the germline V gene, CDR1 is SNHLY and CDR2 is FYNNEI. The DNA of the CDR3 is TGTGCCAGCAGTGAAAATGGGGGGGGGTTTGGCTACACCTTC. It is translated as CASSENGGGFGYTF.

The V call is TRBV7-9, the J call TRBJ1-2, with a weak D call TRBD1 (6 bases). The germline V and J ends were trimmed by 5 bases and 7 bases, with 14 bases remaining between them. This CDR3 has 13 amino acids. Germline CDR1 is SEHNR and CDR2 is FQNEAQ (reference sequence). CDR3 region: CASSRGASSGYTF. The CDR3 nucleotides read TGTGCCAGCAGCCGGGGGGCAAGTAGTGGCTACACCTTC.

The CDR3 here is CASSPLAGGTDEQFF. In DNA, the CDR3 is TGTGCCAGCAGCCCACTAGCGGGGGGCACCGATGAGCAGTTCTTC. This sequence joins TRBV5-5 and TRBJ2-1, with 12 bases aligning to TRBD2. There are 15 residues in the CDR3. CDR1 is SGHKS, CDR2 YYEKEE, per germline (reference sequence). Trimming removed 4 bases from V and 8 bases from J; junction bases left unmatched: 7.

This chain links TRBV19 with TRBJ1-5; TRBD1 might be the D (6 bases). Trimming took 5 bases from V and 3 from J, leaving 17 bases between them. CDR1 is LNHDA, CDR2 SQIVND, per germline (reference sequence). The CDR3 sequence is 16 residues long. The CDR3 protein is CASSSSTGGPNQPQHF. CDR3 DNA: TGTGCCAGTAGTTCTTCGACAGGAGGACCCAATCAGCCCCAGCATTTT.

V is TRBV28 and J is TRBJ2-7; possible D gene TRBD2, 6 bases. Trimming stripped 0 bases from V and 0 bases from J, with 12 bases between. The germline gives CDR1 MDHEN, CDR2 SYDVKM. The CDR3 sequence is 16 residues long. CDR3 amino acids: CASSLWASVSSYEQYF. CDR3 nucleotide sequence: TGTGCCAGCAGTTTATGGGCTAGCGTAAGCTCCTACGAGCAGTACTTC.

This chain uses TRBV6-1 with TRBJ1-5, with a possible D match to TRBD1 (5 bases). Germline V CDR1 and CDR2: MNHNS, SASEGT. The V end was cut by 3 bases, the J end by 6 bases, with 12 bases between. There are 14 residues in the CDR3. This CDR3 reads CASSEVGVSQPQHF. CDR3 bases: TGTGCCAGCAGTGAGGTAGGGGTTAGTCAGCCCCAGCATTTT.

This chain links TRBV5-6 with TRBJ2-1; 14 bases agree with TRBD2. Trimming cost V 3 bases and J 5 bases; bases outside gene matches: 10. Per the germline V gene, CDR1 is SGHDT and CDR2 is YYEEEE. The CDR3 extends over 18 amino acids. CDR3 nucleotides: TGTGCCAGCAGCTCCCTGACTAGCGGGAGGGCCTCACACAATGAGCAGTTCTTC. Protein: CASSSLTSGRASHNEQFF.

This clone was detected only once. The chain is built from TRBV7-6 and TRBJ2-5, with 8 bases fitting TRBD1. Germline CDR1 and CDR2: SGHVS and FNYEAQ. Trimming at V came to 2 bases and at J to 3 bases, leaving 14 bases not matched to a gene. The CDR3 extends over 18 amino acids. CDR3 sequence reads: CASSLRGTGWSLKETQYF. CDR3 DNA sequence: TGTGCCAGCAGCTTACGTGGGACAGGATGGAGCTTGAAAGAGACCCAGTACTTC.

J is TRBJ2-5 and V is TRBV30; 12 nucleotides agree with TRBD2. Looked up from germline, CDR1 is GTSNPN and CDR2 is SVGIG (reference sequence). The CDR3 sequence is 15 residues long. Germline trimming cut 2 bases from V and 4 bases from J; bases unmatched to any gene: 5. CDR3 protein: CAWSLPGLAGETQYF. CDR3 sequence (DNA): TGTGCCTGGAGTCTCCCGGGACTAGCGGGAGAGACCCAGTACTTC.

A note on this clone: One end of the junction is discordant with germline, which a read error may explain. The chain combines TRBV7-7 with TRBJ2-1; 8 positions agree with TRBD2. The germline V gene has CDR1 SSHAT and CDR2 FNYEAQ (reference sequence). This CDR3 has 15 residues. The CDR3 is CASSPTSGAWDEQFF. Here the CDR3 DNA reads TGTGCTAGCAGCCCCACTAGCGGAGCCTGGGATGAGCAGTTCTTC.

This clone was observed once. This sequence joins TRBV6-1 and TRBJ1-1; 7 bases are a match to TRBD1. This CDR3 has 14 amino acids. V shed 6 bases, J shed 5 bases, and the junction held 9 bases outside the gene matches. Germline V gives CDR1 MNHNS, CDR2 SASEGT. This chain's CDR3 is CASSRRGRTTEAFF. DNA for the CDR3: TGTGCCAGCAGCAGGAGGGGGCGGACGACTGAAGCTTTCTTT.

The chain uses TRBV6-6 and TRBJ1-1; D is unresolved. There are 11 residues in the CDR3. Germline V lookup: CDR1 MNHNY, CDR2 SVGAGI (reference sequence). Trimming cost V 6 bases and J 5 bases, with 7 bases left between them. The CDR3 DNA reads as TGTGCCAGCAGCCCTCGGACTGAAGCTTTCTTT. This gives the protein CASSPRTEAFF.

The chain uses TRBV2 and TRBJ2-2; D might be TRBD2 (7 bases). The V end lost 10 bases, the J end lost 6 bases, and 24 bases lay between the germline ends. CDR1 and CDR2 (germline): SNHLY, FYNNEI. This CDR3 has 16 residues. CDR3 amino acids: CATQGLLAPGAGELFF. In DNA form, the CDR3 reads TGTGCCACACAGGGCCTACTAGCGCCCGGTGCCGGGGAGCTGTTTTTT. The variable domain in full, completed from reference TRBV2 and TRBJ2-2, reads EPEVTQTPSHQVTQMGQEVILRCVPISNHLYFYWYRQILGQKVEFLVSFYNNEISEKSEIFDDQFSVERPDGSNFTLKIRSTKLEDSAMYFCATQGLLAPGAGELFFGEGSRLTVL.

V and J are TRBV6-1 and TRBJ2-2; a weak D match, TRBD2 (5 bases). The CDR3 length is 13 residues. The V gene's germline CDR1 is MNHNS and CDR2 SASEGT. V lost 10 bases to trimming and J lost 6 bases, with 15 bases between them. The CDR3: CATSEGDAGELFF. The CDR3 DNA is TGTGCCACTTCAGAGGGTGATGCCGGGGAGCTGTTTTTT.

The chain carries TRBV15 and TRBJ2-1, with TRBD1 identical over 9 bases. The J segment lost 4 bases and the V segment lost 7 bases, leaving 8 bases of the junction unmatched. Looked up from germline, CDR1 is LNHNV and CDR2 is YYDKDF (reference sequence). This CDR3 region has 15 residues. Here the CDR3 DNA reads TGTGCCACCAACCACAGGGGGCAAGGTTACAATGAGCAGTTCTTC. Translated: CATNHRGQGYNEQFF.

V is TRBV19 and J is TRBJ2-1; tentatively, D is TRBD2 (6 bases). Germline CDR1 is LNHDA and CDR2 is SQIVND (reference sequence). The V gene lost 3 bases and the J gene lost 1 base, with 13 bases spanning the gap. The length of the CDR3 is 16 residues. The CDR3 nucleotides are TGTGCCAGTAGTATGTACAGCGGGCCTTCCTACAATGAGCAGTTCTTC. As protein: CASSMYSGPSYNEQFF.